This entry concerns a single T cell receptor (delta chain). What it binds is unknown. These data are taken from a study of Vδ1+ human thymocytes. The germline V gene has CDR1 TSWWSYY and CDR2 QGS. The CDR3 is made up of 21 amino acids. V gave up 3 bases and J gave up 0 bases; unmatched junction bases: 20. Extracted RNA was reverse transcribed into cDNA. Pooled V-gene forward primers with one constant-region reverse primer generated the CDR3 amplicons by multiplex PCR. TCRdb redid the clone calls on the multiplex PCR reads with CATT. The data show more than 50,000 delta-chain clones, approximately 15% seen once. Study findings and constraints: Thymic TRG and TRD repertoires appeared highly polyclonal, with Gaussian CDR3 length distributions.

This rearrangement joins TRDV1 to TRDJ1; the match to TRDD3 covers 9 bases. This receptor was identified in a boy under three years old who had congenital heart surgery. The sequenced sample consisted of Vdelta1+ gamma-delta thymocytes from the thymus. Noted subset: FACS-sorted CD3+ TCRalphabeta- TCRVdelta1+ TCRVdelta2- thymocytes. CDR3 sequence (DNA): TGTGCTCTTGGGGAGCCACTGAGTTCCTTTAACTGGGGGAGGTACACCGATAAACTCATCTTT. It codes for CALGEPLSSFNWGRYTDKLIF.